The clone carrying this T cell receptor (beta chain) has a count of ten or more. Its specificity is not known. Time point in this sample: longitudinal time-point 3. One entry per CDR3 protein, called by TCRdb with MiXCR from the 5' RACE reads. The table has more than 75,000 distinct CDR3 sequences, 4.3% seen once. The germline gives CDR1 KGHSH, CDR2 LQKENI. V gave up 3 bases and J gave up 8 bases, with 7 bases separating them. CDR3 length equals 12 residues. This entry is derived from a study of neurological immune-mediated disorders. Study-wide results and caveats: Repertoires from 18 of 34 multiple sclerosis patients grouped phylogenetically into a related-CDR3 cluster, suggesting a possible signature.

Sequenced: PBMCs. This TCR was sampled from a woman aged 60-75 years with multiple sclerosis. The rearrangement links TRBV18 to TRBJ1-4; unclear D gene. The CDR3 bases are TGTGCCAGCTCACCTCTGGGAGAAAAACTGTTTTTT. It specifies CASSPLGEKLFF.